This passage covers 21 T cell receptor beta chains from one sample sequenced in a study of blood T cell repertoires in COVID-19 (dated by TCRdb to 2018 to 2020). The protocol used for the library was the immunoSEQ multiplex PCR assay. This immuneACCESS table, as held by TCRdb, lists in-frame sequences with V and J called but not all clones. Of the missing ones, under half trace to an unresolved V gene in checked studies; the others have no known cause. Counted in this sample were around 200,000 clones; 85% to 90% of them appeared once. 5.5% to 8.5% of the sample comes from the top ten. The sequenced material came from peripheral blood. The source is a woman older than 75 in a cohort sampled during active or convalescent COVID-19.

V is TRBV19 and J is TRBJ2-1; D is possibly TRBD2 (5 bases). There are 13 residues in the CDR3. The V and J ends lost 5 bases and 9 bases respectively, with 14 bases between them. Germline CDR1 LNHDA, CDR2 SQIVND (reference sequence). The chain's CDR3 is CASSFALEGEQFF. The CDR3 coding sequence is TGTGCCAGTAGTTTCGCACTAGAGGGTGAGCAGTTCTTC.

In this sample, this clone turned up many times. The CDR3 loop is CASVRDSATNEKLFF. CDR3 nucleotides: TGTGCCAGCGTCCGGGACAGTGCAACTAATGAAAAACTGTTTTTT. The chain couples TRBV2 to TRBJ1-4; 7 bases match TRBD1. With 8 bases clipped from V and 0 bases from J, the junction kept 6 bases outside the gene matches. Germline CDR1 and CDR2: SNHLY and FYNNEI. The CDR3 loop spans 15 amino acids. The complete variable domain, with remaining parts taken from reference TRBV2 and TRBJ1-4, reads EPEVTQTPSHQVTQMGQEVILRCVPISNHLYFYWYRQILGQKVEFLVSFYNNEISEKSEIFDDQFSVERPDGSNFTLKIRSTKLEDSAMYFCASVRDSATNEKLFFGSGTQLSVL.

This clone came up once. The chain couples TRBV5-6 to TRBJ2-3, with TRBD2 matching 12 bases. The CDR3 is 16 residues long. V dropped 1 base and J dropped 6; count of bases not matched to a gene: 6. In germline, CDR1 is SGHDT, CDR2 YYEEEE. As DNA, the CDR3 is TGTGCCAGCAGCTTGCGGCTAGCGGGAGGGATGGATACGCAGTATTTT. It translates to CASSLRLAGGMDTQYF.

This clone was observed many times. This chain links TRBV5-6 with TRBJ1-5, with a tentative D call TRBD1 (6 bases). V was shortened by 5 bases and J by 6 bases, with 12 bases between the two germline ends. The CDR3 runs to 13 residues. Germline CDR1 and CDR2: SGHDT and YYEEEE. The chain's CDR3 is CASSDRTAQPQHF. CDR3 coding DNA: TGTGCCAGCAGTGACAGGACTGCTCAGCCCCAGCATTTT. Supplemented by reference TRBV5-6 and TRBJ1-5, the full variable domain reads DAGVTQSPTHLIKTRGQQVTLRCSPKSGHDTVSWYQQALGQGPQFIFQYYEEEERQRGNFPDRFSGHQFPNYSSELNVNALLLGDSALYLCASSDRTAQPQHFGDGTRLSIL.

The V call is TRBV14, the J call TRBJ2-5; 8 nucleotides match TRBD2. CDR1 is SGHDN, CDR2 FVKESK, per germline. The V gene end was trimmed by 3 bases and the J gene end by 4 bases; junction bases not matched to a gene: 10. The CDR3 spans 16 residues. This CDR3 is CASSHQGPRGGETQYF. CDR3 nucleotides: TGTGCCAGCAGCCACCAGGGGCCACGGGGGGGAGAGACCCAGTACTTC.

The genes are TRBV9 and TRBJ2-1; 7 positions match TRBD1. J lost 2 bases, V lost 0 bases, and 5 bases had no gene match. The length of the CDR3 is 16 residues. Germline CDR1 SGDLS, CDR2 YYNGEE. CDR3 loop: CASSVDSQGAYNEQFF. CDR3 in DNA: TGTGCCAGCAGCGTAGATAGTCAGGGGGCCTACAATGAGCAGTTCTTC.

This rearrangement joins TRBV10-3 to TRBJ2-5; 9 nucleotides agree with TRBD1. The CDR3 length is 15 residues. Trimming at V came to 4 bases and at J to 7 bases, leaving 10 bases not matched to a gene. CDR1 is ENHRY, CDR2 SYGVKD, per germline. CDR3 bases: TGTGCCATCAGTGCGACCGGGACAGGGCAATCGACCCAGTACTTC. It is translated as CAISATGTGQSTQYF.

As regards this clone: The sample contains more than one DNA sequence encoding this CDR3. The rearrangement uses TRBV5-1 and TRBJ1-3; D may be TRBD1 (5 bases). With 0 bases removed from V and 4 bases from J, the gap between germline ends came to 8 bases. The germline V gene encodes CDR1 SGHRS and CDR2 YFSETQ. This CDR3 has 14 amino acids. CDR3 nucleotides: TGCGCCAGCAGCTTGGCAGGGTACGGAAACACCATATATTTT. Amino acids: CASSLAGYGNTIYF.

The genes are TRBV4-3 and TRBJ1-5; D gene uncertain. In germline, CDR1 is LGHNA, CDR2 YSLEER. The CDR3 extends over 15 amino acids. V dropped 0 bases and J dropped 0 bases, with 6 bases sitting between them. CDR3 sequence reads: CASSQDRLSNQPQHF. As DNA, the CDR3 is TGCGCCAGCAGCCAAGACAGACTTAGCAATCAGCCCCAGCATTTT.

The chain carries TRBV28 and TRBJ1-5, with D unresolved. CDR1 and CDR2 from the germline V gene are MDHEN and SYDVKM. Trimming shortened V by 7 bases and J by 0 bases, and 7 bases separated the two germline ends. This CDR3 comprises 13 residues. The chain's CDR3 is CASTPVSNQPQHF. For the CDR3, the DNA is TGTGCCAGCACCCCCGTTAGCAATCAGCCCCAGCATTTT.

The rearrangement uses TRBV30 and TRBJ1-5; weak D call: TRBD1 (5 bases). The CDR3 totals 15 residues. V dropped 1 base and J dropped 0 bases, with 10 bases sitting between them. CDR1 is GTSNPN and CDR2 is SVGIG in the germline V gene (reference sequence). This CDR3 is CAWSAWDFSNQPQHF. Here the CDR3 DNA reads TGTGCCTGGAGTGCTTGGGACTTTAGCAATCAGCCCCAGCATTTT.

The genes are TRBV4-3 and TRBJ1-6; tentatively, D is TRBD1 (5 bases). From germline, CDR1 is LGHNA and CDR2 YSLEER. V was cut by 4 bases and J by 10 bases, with 23 bases left in between. This CDR3 is 17 amino acids long. CDR3 DNA sequence: TGCGCCAGCAGCCGGGCAATTAAAGGGGCCGAAAGCTCACCCCTCCACTTT. Amino acids: CASSRAIKGAESSPLHF.

The chain links TRBV24-1 to TRBJ1-4, with TRBD1 matching 8 bases. The CDR3 extends over 15 amino acids. V shed 7 bases and J 2 bases; nucleotides not matched to a gene: 5. Germline V gene lookup returns CDR1 KGHDR and CDR2 SFDVKD. The CDR3 protein is CATSANRGTNEKLFF. As DNA, the CDR3 is TGTGCCACCAGCGCAAACAGGGGGACTAATGAAAAACTGTTTTTT.

This chain links TRBV2 with TRBJ1-2; no clear D. The CDR3 has 15 amino acids. CDR1 and CDR2 from the germline V gene are SNHLY and FYNNEI. Trimming left V 0 bases short and J 2 bases short, with 10 bases between. CDR3 in amino acids: CASSEAGRVNYGYTF. The CDR3, as DNA: TGTGCCAGCAGTGAAGCAGGGAGGGTAAACTATGGCTACACCTTC.

The chain employs TRBV6-2 or TRBV6-3 and TRBJ1-5, with 7 bases fitting TRBD1. This CDR3 has 15 amino acids. V lost 4 bases, J lost 6 bases, and 9 bases stayed unmatched. Per germline, CDR1 MNHEY and CDR2 SVGEGT. Written as DNA, the CDR3 is TGTGCCAGCAGTTTACTTCAGGGGGAAGGTCAGCCCCAGCATTTT. This translates into CASSLLQGEGQPQHF.

The chain uses TRBV9 and TRBJ2-1, with TRBD1 matching over 7 bases. The germline V gene encodes CDR1 SGDLS and CDR2 YYNGEE. Losses at the gene ends were 3 bases for V and 3 bases for J; bases not matched to a gene: 6. The CDR3 totals 15 residues. CDR3 region: CASSGTGAHYNEQFF. CDR3 bases: TGTGCCAGCAGCGGAACAGGGGCGCACTACAATGAGCAGTTCTTC.

This clone was seen only a few times. The rearrangement uses TRBV28 and TRBJ1-1, with a possible D match to TRBD1 (5 bases). This CDR3 contains 11 residues. Germline V gene sequence: CDR1 MDHEN, CDR2 SYDVKM. Trimming removed 6 bases at V and 3 bases at J, with 5 bases between. The CDR3 here is CASRQDTEAFF. The CDR3 DNA follows: TGTGCCAGCAGACAGGACACTGAAGCTTTCTTT.

This sequence joins TRBV9 and TRBJ2-1, with a tentative D call TRBD2 (6 bases). The CDR3 covers 14 residues. Trimming stripped 4 bases from V and 7 bases from J, with 15 bases between. Germline assignment: CDR1 SGDLS and CDR2 YYNGEE. The DNA for the CDR3 is TGTGCCAGCAGCCCCCCCCTAGCGTATAATGAGCAGTTCTTC. This sequence encodes CASSPPLAYNEQFF.

The chain is built from TRBV11-2 and TRBJ2-7; TRBD1 matches 8 bases. Germline V gene lookup returns CDR1 SGHAT and CDR2 FQNNGV. The CDR3 is made up of 17 amino acids. Trimming took 1 base from V and 4 from J; bases not matched to a gene: 12. In nucleotides, the CDR3 is TGTGCCAGCAGCTTAGTGGGGTCCGGGACAGGTCATTACGAGCAGTACTTC. It is translated as CASSLVGSGTGHYEQYF.

The chain recombines TRBV7-2 with TRBJ2-3; TRBD2 aligns across 8 bases. This CDR3 comprises 16 residues. The trim removed 5 bases at V and 3 bases at J, leaving 10 bases unmatched. In germline, CDR1 is SGHTA, CDR2 FQGNSA. The CDR3 DNA reads as TGTGCCAGCAGCCATGGCAGCGGGGGAGGGACAGATACGCAGTATTTT. As protein: CASSHGSGGGTDTQYF.

This rearrangement joins TRBV6-1 to TRBJ1-2; the match to TRBD1 covers 9 bases. The CDR3 consists of 14 residues. CDR1 and CDR2 (germline): MNHNS, SASEGT. The trim removed 2 bases at V and 5 bases at J, leaving 3 bases unmatched. DNA of the CDR3: TGTGCCAGCAGTGAAACAGGGGGCCGGTATGGCTACACCTTC. Its protein is CASSETGGRYGYTF.